The 14 T cell receptor beta chains listed next were all sequenced from one sample in a study of blood T cell repertoires in COVID-19. The assay was immunoSEQ multiplex PCR, and TCRdb's table has in-frame clones only and misses some. The table lists some 360,000 clones, approximately 90% of them singletons. Sequenced: peripheral blood. Receptors originate from an older woman with COVID-19, enrolled during active disease.

The chain is built from TRBV4-1 and TRBJ2-3; 7 nucleotides align to TRBD2. The CDR3 is 20 residues long. Per germline, CDR1 MGHRA and CDR2 YSYEKL. V was pared by 4 bases and J by 4 bases, with 23 bases of the junction left unmatched. In DNA, the CDR3 is TGCGCCAGCAGCCCACCTCTCGGGCGGGGGTCACGCCGGGTATCAGATACGCAGTATTTT. It translates to CASSPPLGRGSRRVSDTQYF.

The rearrangement links TRBV27 to TRBJ1-5, with TRBD1 identical over 10 bases. The germline V gene has CDR1 MNHEY and CDR2 SMNVEV (reference sequence). Trimming cost V 2 bases and J 4 bases; bases outside gene matches: 8. The CDR3 runs to 17 residues. Here the CDR3 DNA reads TGTGCCAGCAGTTTAAGGACAGGGGGTAAAGAAAATCAGCCCCAGCATTTT. This codes for CASSLRTGGKENQPQHF.

The rearrangement uses TRBV6-5 and TRBJ1-1, with 8 bases matching TRBD1. There are 14 residues in the CDR3. CDR1 and CDR2 (germline): MNHEY, SVGAGI. With V trimmed by 6 bases and J by 5 bases, 8 bases remained unmatched. The CDR3 is CASSRRQGLTEAFF. The CDR3 coding sequence is TGTGCCAGCAGCCGTAGACAGGGGTTGACTGAAGCTTTCTTT.

The chain joins TRBV6-5 to TRBJ1-5, with 7 bases that match TRBD1. V lost 4 bases, J lost 2 bases, and 8 bases stayed unmatched. The CDR3 covers 16 residues. Germline V gene lookup returns CDR1 MNHEY and CDR2 SVGAGI. The CDR3 here is CASSSGGGRGNQPQHF. CDR3 DNA: TGTGCCAGCAGTTCCGGAGGGGGCCGGGGCAATCAGCCCCAGCATTTT.

The chain's CDR3 is CSAGTGADGYTF. The CDR3 DNA is TGCAGCGCCGGGACAGGGGCGGATGGCTACACCTTC. This rearrangement joins TRBV29-1 to TRBJ1-2; TRBD1 matches 10 bases. J gave up 6 bases and V 7 bases, and 5 bases lay outside the gene matches. The CDR3 has 12 residues. Germline loops: CDR1 SQVTM, CDR2 ANQGSEA.

This clone has just a few counts. The chain recombines TRBV27 with TRBJ1-2; D ambiguous. Germline lookup yields CDR1 MNHEY and CDR2 SMNVEV (reference sequence). The CDR3 extends over 16 amino acids. V gave up 1 base and J gave up 4 bases, with 16 bases separating them. The CDR3 nucleotides are TGTGCCAGCAGTTTATTAACCCCAGGCAGCACCTATGGCTACACCTTC. It yields the protein CASSLLTPGSTYGYTF.

This clone was seen a few times. The chain joins TRBV6-5 to TRBJ1-5, with D unclear. Trimming took off 5 bases at V and 2 bases at J, with 10 bases between the two ends. Germline V gene sequence: CDR1 MNHEY, CDR2 SVGAGI. The CDR3 covers 14 residues. DNA for the CDR3: TGTGCCAGCAGTAAAAAAGTAGGCAATCAGCCCCAGCATTTT. It yields the protein CASSKKVGNQPQHF.

The chain is built from TRBV6-5 and TRBJ2-5, with TRBD2 identical over 12 bases. This CDR3 has 15 residues. Germline-derived CDR1 and CDR2 are MNHEY and SVGAGI. Trimming at V came to 7 bases and at J to 5 bases, leaving 8 bases not matched to a gene. The CDR3 is CASTLMGLAGETQYF. The DNA for the CDR3 is TGTGCCAGCACCTTAATGGGACTAGCGGGCGAGACCCAGTACTTC.

The chain uses TRBV18 and TRBJ2-3; 7 bases line up with TRBD1. Trimming at V came to 7 bases and at J to 4 bases, leaving 11 bases not matched to a gene. CDR3 length: 15 amino acids. From germline, CDR1 is KGHSH and CDR2 LQKENI. CDR3 in DNA: TGTGCCAGCTGCCTAAACAGGGGTGTCGCAGATACGCAGTATTTT. Translated, it gives CASCLNRGVADTQYF.

The DNA of the CDR3 is TGTGCCAGCAGCCGTTCGACTGAGCGCGAGTACTTC. As protein: CASSRSTEREYF. The rearrangement links TRBV5-5 to TRBJ2-7; D uncertain. The CDR3 covers 12 residues. Germline lookup yields CDR1 SGHKS and CDR2 YYEKEE (reference sequence). Trimming took 4 bases from V and 11 from J, leaving 16 bases between them.

For the CDR3, the DNA is TGTGCGGACAGGGTAGGCGATGAGCAGTTCTTC. This translates into CADRVGDEQFF. V gene TRBV2 combines with J gene TRBJ2-1; 8 bases are a match to TRBD1. The CDR3 is 11 amino acids. The germline V gene encodes CDR1 SNHLY and CDR2 FYNNEI.

The gene calls are TRBV5-1 and TRBJ2-7, with D maybe TRBD1 (6 bases). The CDR3 runs to 14 residues. Between the trimmed V and J ends, which lost 7 bases and 2 bases, there was a span of 16 bases. Germline V gene lookup returns CDR1 SGHRS and CDR2 YFSETQ. The CDR3 protein is CASADGYRAYEQYF. DNA of the CDR3: TGCGCCAGCGCGGACGGATACAGGGCCTACGAGCAGTACTTC.

CDR3: CASSQTGVNRYSPLHF. CDR3 sequence (DNA): TGTGCCAGCAGCCAGACAGGGGTCAATAGGTATTCACCCCTCCACTTT. V usage is TRBV6-2 or TRBV6-3 and J usage is TRBJ1-6, with 8 bases that match TRBD1. Germline CDR1 and CDR2: MNHEY and SVGEGT. V lost 6 bases to trimming and J lost 8 bases; unmatched junction nucleotides: 12. The CDR3 runs 16 residues.

The chain joins TRBV12-3 or TRBV12-4 to TRBJ2-1, with TRBD1 matching over 8 bases. V was pared by 6 bases and J by 9 bases, with 4 bases of the junction left unmatched. The CDR3 runs to 12 residues. CDR3 sequence reads: CASSPGQGEQFF. The CDR3 DNA reads as TGTGCCAGCAGCCCCGGACAGGGTGAGCAGTTCTTC.